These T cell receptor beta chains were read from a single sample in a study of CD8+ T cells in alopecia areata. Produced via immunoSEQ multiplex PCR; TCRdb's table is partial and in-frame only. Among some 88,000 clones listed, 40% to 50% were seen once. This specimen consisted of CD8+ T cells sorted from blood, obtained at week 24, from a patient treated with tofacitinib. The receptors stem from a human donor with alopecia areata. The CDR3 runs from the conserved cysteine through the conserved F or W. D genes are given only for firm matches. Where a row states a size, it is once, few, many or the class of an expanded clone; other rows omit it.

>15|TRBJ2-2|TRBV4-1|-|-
TGCGCCAGCAGCCAAGGGATGTTCAACACCGGGGAGCTGTTTTTT
CASSQGMFNTGELFF
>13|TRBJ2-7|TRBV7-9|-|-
TGTGCCAGCAGCTTTAGCGAACGGTACGAGCAGTACTTC
CASSFSERYEQYF
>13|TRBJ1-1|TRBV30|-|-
TGTGCCTGGAGTGTGGGGCAGAGCTTTGAAGCTTTCTTT
CAWSVGQSFEAFF
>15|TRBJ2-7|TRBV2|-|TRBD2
TGTGCCAGCAGTGAAGGGACTAGTCCCGCCTACGAGCAGTACTTC
CASSEGTSPAYEQYF
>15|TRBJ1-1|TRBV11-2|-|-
TGTGCCAGCAGCTCCTCCCGGGCGCGGGACACTGAAGCTTTCTTT
CASSSSRARDTEAFF
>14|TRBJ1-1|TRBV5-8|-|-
TGTGCCAGCAGTCTTGCGGGGGGTAACACTGAAGCTTTCTTT
CASSLAGGNTEAFF
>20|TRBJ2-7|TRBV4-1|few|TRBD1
TGCGCCAGCAGCCAATGGCGACAGGGGGCGCCGGCTAGCGCAGGGGTCGAGCAGTACTTC
CASSQWRQGAPASAGVEQYF
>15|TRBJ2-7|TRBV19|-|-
TGTGCCAGTAGTATCTTTCTGCAGGGGACATACGAGCAGTACTTC
CASSIFLQGTYEQYF
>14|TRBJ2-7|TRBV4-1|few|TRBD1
TGCGCCAGCAGCCAATTACAGGGGGGCCACGAGCAGTACTTC
CASSQLQGGHEQYF
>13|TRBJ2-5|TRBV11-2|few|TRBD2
TGTGCCAGCAGGACCGGACTAGCGGAGACCCAGTACTTC
CASRTGLAETQYF
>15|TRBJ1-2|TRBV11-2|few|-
TGTGCCAGCAGCCCCAACCAGGGAGATAACTATGGCTACACCTTC
CASSPNQGDNYGYTF
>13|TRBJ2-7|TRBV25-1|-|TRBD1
TGTGCCAGCAGTTGGGCAGGGGGCTACGAGCAGTACTTC
CASSWAGGYEQYF
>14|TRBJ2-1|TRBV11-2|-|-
TGTGCCAGCAGCCTTAGACGGGTGATCGGTGAGCAGTTCTTC
CASSLRRVIGEQFF
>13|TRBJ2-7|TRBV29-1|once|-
TGCAGCGTTTATGAAAGGGGGATCGACGAGCAGTACTTC
CSVYERGIDEQYF
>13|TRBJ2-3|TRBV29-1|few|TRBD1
TGCAGCGCTCCGACAGGGGTTGGAAATACGCAGTATTTT
CSAPTGVGNTQYF
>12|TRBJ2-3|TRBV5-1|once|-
TGCGCCAGCAGCTTGAGGCCAGATACGCAGTATTTT
CASSLRPDTQYF